Shown below are 10 T cell receptor beta chains from a single sample sequenced in a study of identical twins (dated by TCRdb to the mid-2010s). The library was generated by 5' RACE. Data came from an Illumina HiSeq 2000. TCRdb reanalyzed the raw reads on its own, using fastp at Q25 for trimming and MiXCR for clone calling, and kept in-frame beta chains. Rows with a matching CDR3 protein are joined into one entry that keeps the most common DNA and genes. In this sample the table shows about 720,000 distinct CDR3 sequences, 8.5% to 9.5% of which occur a single time. Approximately 0.89% of the sample is in the top ten clones. This same sample was also part of a study on yellow fever vaccine responses in identical twins.

Sequenced: PBMCs. These TCRs come from a young woman in good health.

The chain joins TRBV12-3 or TRBV12-4 to TRBJ2-2; TRBD2 agrees at 11 bases. J gave up 4 bases and V 5 bases, and 6 bases lay outside the gene matches. The CDR3 is 16 amino acids. This chain's CDR3 is CASSLTSGIGTGELFF. The CDR3 nucleotides read TGTGCCAGCAGTCTGACTAGCGGGATTGGCACCGGGGAGCTGTTTTTT.

This rearrangement joins TRBV2 to TRBJ2-7; D is possibly TRBD1 (6 bases). CDR1 and CDR2 from the germline V gene are SNHLY and FYNNEI. This CDR3 contains 14 residues. Deletions cut 7 bases from V and 4 bases from J, with 17 bases between. CDR3 protein: CASTPGAGDYEQYF. The CDR3 region has the DNA TGTGCCAGCACCCCTGGGGCAGGGGATTACGAGCAGTACTTC.

This clonotype showed up just a few times. This rearrangement joins TRBV6-2 or TRBV6-3 to TRBJ2-1; 11 bases match TRBD2. With V trimmed by 5 bases and J by 8 bases, 5 bases remained unmatched. The germline gives CDR1 MNHEY, CDR2 SVGEGT. The CDR3 sequence is 14 residues long. CDR3 in DNA: TGTGCCAGCAGTAACCCGGGACTAGCGGATGAGCAGTTCTTC. Its translation: CASSNPGLADEQFF.

The table lists this clonotype with many counts. This sequence joins TRBV28 and TRBJ2-7, with D hard to call. The CDR3 length is 13 residues. Germline V gene data show CDR1 as MDHEN and CDR2 as SYDVKM. Trimming cost V 2 bases and J 2 bases, with 7 bases left between them. The CDR3 DNA reads as TGTGCCAGCAGTTTAAGGCTCCCCTACGAGCAGTACTTC. Encoded protein: CASSLRLPYEQYF.

In this sample, this clonotype turned up a few times. The V gene is TRBV6-2 or TRBV6-3, the J gene TRBJ2-1; TRBD1 matches 10 bases. V trimming: 4 bases; J trimming: 3 bases; junction bases outside the gene matches: 0. The CDR3 extends over 14 amino acids. Germline V CDR1 and CDR2: MNHEY, SVGEGT. CDR3 coding DNA: TGTGCCAGCAGTTGGACAGGGGGCTACAATGAGCAGTTCTTC. It encodes CASSWTGGYNEQFF.

Here the CDR3 reads CASSFVQGDYEQYF. The CDR3 DNA follows: TGTGCCAGCAGCTTTGTCCAGGGGGATTACGAGCAGTACTTC. This sequence joins TRBV7-2 and TRBJ2-7; 7 nucleotides line up with TRBD1. Germline values: CDR1 SGHTA, CDR2 FQGNSA. The CDR3 contains 14 residues. After removal of 3 bases from V and 4 bases from J, the junction contained 6 bases not matched to a gene.

This clonotype was picked up a small number of times. The chain joins TRBV27 to TRBJ2-1; a possible D gene is TRBD2 (5 bases). Per germline, CDR1 MNHEY and CDR2 SMNVEV (reference sequence). Trimming removed 6 bases at V and 3 bases at J, with 12 bases between. The CDR3 has 14 residues. The CDR3 sequence: CASRRALIYNEQFF. Written as DNA, the CDR3 is TGTGCCAGCAGGAGGGCGTTGATCTACAATGAGCAGTTCTTC.

V usage is TRBV12-3 or TRBV12-4 and J usage is TRBJ1-5; D is possibly TRBD1 (5 bases). The germline V and J ends were trimmed by 10 bases and 3 bases, with 13 bases remaining between them. The CDR3 runs to 13 residues. In DNA form, the CDR3 reads TGTGCCATTCCCATGGGGCCCAATCAGCCCCAGCATTTT. Residues: CAIPMGPNQPQHF.

V usage is TRBV20-1 and J usage is TRBJ2-3, with 7 nucleotides matching TRBD1. CDR3 length equals 17 residues. Germline V lookup: CDR1 DFQATT, CDR2 SNEGSKA (reference sequence). V trimming: 6 bases; J trimming: 5 bases; junction bases outside the gene matches: 20. CDR3 bases: TGCAGTGCACGGACAGGCGCCGGTAGTGGTGCGGTAGATACGCAGTATTTT. Protein product: CSARTGAGSGAVDTQYF.

This clonotype was detected ten times or more. The chain employs TRBV29-1 and TRBJ2-1; 7 bases map to TRBD1. The CDR3 has 14 amino acids. CDR1 SQVTM and CDR2 ANQGSEA come from the germline V gene. The V gene end was trimmed by 7 bases and the J gene end by 1 base; junction bases not matched to a gene: 7. The CDR3 sequence is CSAHRDSSYNEQFF. The DNA of the CDR3 is TGCAGCGCACACCGGGACAGTTCCTACAATGAGCAGTTCTTC.